A selection of T cell receptor beta chains follows, all from one sample in a study of T cell clones after liver transplantation. Sequencing used immunoSEQ multiplex PCR; TCRdb keeps in-frame clones, though not all of them. The table shows around 18,000 clones, with roughly nine tenths occurring only once. Here the sequenced sample was CD8+ T cells from blood, taken about 46 months after liver transplant. The receptors stem from a human patient who received a liver transplant. Some T cells may be the graft donor's. Both conserved end residues are part of each CDR3. The order of the fields is J gene, V gene, clone size, D gene, CDR3 protein, CDR3 DNA. A D gene is named only where the DNA matches it firmly. Some rows mark clone size as missing; the rest say once, few, many or name a class of expanded clone.

j_call: TRBJ2-3; v_call: TRBV9; clone_size: NA; d_call: TRBD1; cdr3_aa: CASSTGTGSFWQYF; cdr3_nt: TGTGCCAGCAGCACAGGGACAGGGTCGTTTTGGCAGTATTTT
j_call: TRBJ2-7; v_call: TRBV5-1; clone_size: NA; d_call: NA; cdr3_aa: CASSLDPGSGYEQYF; cdr3_nt: TGCGCCAGCAGCTTGGACCCCGGGAGTGGCTACGAGCAGTACTTC
j_call: TRBJ2-1; v_call: TRBV29-1; clone_size: NA; d_call: NA; cdr3_aa: CSVEAPRTGSSYNEQFF; cdr3_nt: TGCAGCGTTGAAGCCCCCCGGACTGGAAGCTCCTACAATGAGCAGTTCTTC
j_call: TRBJ2-7; v_call: TRBV5-8; clone_size: once; d_call: NA; cdr3_aa: CASSRGVYEQYF; cdr3_nt: TGTGCCAGCAGCCGAGGGGTCTACGAGCAGTACTTC
j_call: TRBJ2-7; v_call: TRBV2; clone_size: medium-sized; d_call: TRBD2; cdr3_aa: CASIQGLAGEPSYEQYF; cdr3_nt: TGTGCCAGCATCCAGGGACTAGCGGGAGAGCCCTCCTACGAGCAGTACTTC
j_call: TRBJ1-1; v_call: TRBV7-2; clone_size: NA; d_call: NA; cdr3_aa: CASSLGRLGQLVTEAFF; cdr3_nt: TGTGCCAGCAGCTTAGGAAGGTTGGGGCAGTTAGTTACTGAAGCTTTCTTT
j_call: TRBJ2-3; v_call: TRBV18; clone_size: NA; d_call: NA; cdr3_aa: CASSRWTVRTQYF; cdr3_nt: TGTGCCAGCTCACGATGGACGGTCCGTACGCAGTATTTT
j_call: TRBJ1-5; v_call: TRBV4-1; clone_size: NA; d_call: TRBD1; cdr3_aa: CASSQRQGADQPQHF; cdr3_nt: TGCGCCAGCAGCCAAAGACAGGGGGCGGATCAGCCCCAGCATTTT
j_call: TRBJ2-1; v_call: TRBV4-3; clone_size: NA; d_call: NA; cdr3_aa: CASSQVGFPRVEQFF; cdr3_nt: TGCGCCAGCAGCCAAGTTGGGTTCCCGAGGGTTGAGCAGTTCTTC
j_call: TRBJ1-4; v_call: TRBV7-6; clone_size: NA; d_call: NA; cdr3_aa: CASSRWSGPNEKLFF; cdr3_nt: TGTGCCAGCAGCCGCTGGAGCGGGCCTAATGAAAAACTGTTTTTT
j_call: TRBJ2-2; v_call: TRBV27; clone_size: NA; d_call: NA; cdr3_aa: CASRAAGELFF; cdr3_nt: TGTGCCAGCAGGGCGGCCGGGGAGCTGTTTTTT
j_call: TRBJ2-5; v_call: TRBV6-4; clone_size: NA; d_call: NA; cdr3_aa: CASPTEETQYF; cdr3_nt: TGTGCCAGCCCGACTGAGGAGACCCAGTACTTC
j_call: TRBJ1-3; v_call: TRBV11-2; clone_size: NA; d_call: NA; cdr3_aa: CASRPPSSGNTIYF; cdr3_nt: TGTGCCAGCAGACCCCCGAGCTCTGGAAACACCATATATTTT
j_call: TRBJ2-7; v_call: TRBV5-3; clone_size: once; d_call: NA; cdr3_aa: CARSLPKTHPKRADYEQYF; cdr3_nt: TGTGCCAGAAGCTTGCCTAAGACACATCCCAAACGGGCTGACTACGAGCAGTACTTC
j_call: TRBJ2-2; v_call: TRBV19; clone_size: medium-sized; d_call: NA; cdr3_aa: CASSATATGELFF; cdr3_nt: TGTGCCAGTAGTGCGACCGCCACCGGGGAGCTGTTTTTT
j_call: TRBJ1-1; v_call: TRBV27; clone_size: NA; d_call: TRBD1; cdr3_aa: CASSKTGAVTEAFF; cdr3_nt: TGTGCCAGCAGTAAGACAGGGGCGGTCACTGAAGCTTTCTTT
j_call: TRBJ2-1; v_call: TRBV7-9; clone_size: NA; d_call: TRBD2; cdr3_aa: CASSKGLAGNNEQFF; cdr3_nt: TGTGCCAGCAGCAAAGGACTAGCGGGCAACAATGAGCAGTTCTTC
j_call: TRBJ1-1; v_call: TRBV5-6; clone_size: NA; d_call: TRBD1; cdr3_aa: CASSFGTGLTEAFF; cdr3_nt: TGTGCCAGCAGCTTTGGGACAGGGCTTACTGAAGCTTTCTTT
j_call: TRBJ2-2; v_call: TRBV4-1; clone_size: few; d_call: NA; cdr3_aa: CASSQAILGELFF; cdr3_nt: TGCGCCAGCAGCCAAGCCATTTTAGGGGAGCTGTTTTTT
j_call: TRBJ2-1; v_call: TRBV18; clone_size: NA; d_call: TRBD2; cdr3_aa: CASSGDYPINEQFF; cdr3_nt: TGTGCCAGCTCCGGGGACTATCCTATCAATGAGCAGTTCTTC
j_call: TRBJ2-3; v_call: TRBV11-2; clone_size: once; d_call: NA; cdr3_aa: CASSLEGFRTDTQYF; cdr3_nt: TGTGCCAGCAGCTTAGAGGGATTCCGCACAGATACGCAGTATTTT
j_call: TRBJ1-2; v_call: TRBV7-9; clone_size: few; d_call: NA; cdr3_aa: CASSLSLSGDRNYGYTF; cdr3_nt: TGTGCCAGCAGCTTATCATTATCGGGAGACAGGAACTATGGCTACACCTTC
j_call: TRBJ2-3; v_call: TRBV29-1; clone_size: NA; d_call: NA; cdr3_aa: CSVEDLLRLVF; cdr3_nt: TGCAGCGTTGAAGATCTTCTAAGGCTGGTCTTT
j_call: TRBJ1-2; v_call: TRBV11-2; clone_size: few; d_call: NA; cdr3_aa: CASSPWDGYYGYTF; cdr3_nt: TGTGCCAGCAGCCCGTGGGACGGATACTATGGCTACACCTTC
j_call: TRBJ2-1; v_call: TRBV4-2; clone_size: once; d_call: TRBD2; cdr3_aa: CASSLSGLAAYNEQFF; cdr3_nt: TGTGCCAGCAGCCTATCTGGACTAGCGGCATACAATGAGCAGTTCTTC
j_call: TRBJ1-1; v_call: TRBV5-1; clone_size: NA; d_call: TRBD1; cdr3_aa: CASSALTGAGTEAFF; cdr3_nt: TGCGCCAGCAGCGCCTTGACAGGGGCCGGGACTGAAGCTTTCTTT
j_call: TRBJ2-7; v_call: TRBV6-6; clone_size: NA; d_call: TRBD2; cdr3_aa: CASSWTSGGYEQYF; cdr3_nt: TGTGCCAGCAGTTGGACTAGCGGCGGATACGAGCAGTACTTC
j_call: TRBJ2-2; v_call: TRBV7-9; clone_size: NA; d_call: NA; cdr3_aa: CASSLAVASGELFF; cdr3_nt: TGTGCCAGCAGCTTAGCAGTAGCCTCGGGGGAGCTGTTTTTT
j_call: TRBJ2-2; v_call: TRBV10-1; clone_size: NA; d_call: NA; cdr3_aa: CASSENDPLAGELFF; cdr3_nt: TGCGCCAGCAGTGAGAACGACCCCTTGGCCGGGGAGCTGTTTTTT
j_call: TRBJ2-7; v_call: TRBV10-2; clone_size: NA; d_call: TRBD2; cdr3_aa: CASISEREGYEQYF; cdr3_nt: TGCGCCAGCATTAGTGAGCGGGAGGGCTACGAGCAGTACTTC
j_call: TRBJ2-7; v_call: TRBV28; clone_size: NA; d_call: TRBD1; cdr3_aa: CASSSRDRTYEQYF; cdr3_nt: TGTGCCAGCAGTTCCCGGGACAGGACCTACGAGCAGTACTTC
j_call: TRBJ2-2; v_call: TRBV4-1; clone_size: NA; d_call: NA; cdr3_aa: CASSPFSQAGELFF; cdr3_nt: TGCGCCAGCAGCCCCTTCTCTCAGGCCGGGGAGCTGTTTTTT
j_call: TRBJ2-7; v_call: TRBV28; clone_size: NA; d_call: NA; cdr3_aa: CASSLRGLLAVSYEQYF; cdr3_nt: TGTGCCAGCAGTTTAAGGGGGCTCCTAGCGGTCTCCTACGAGCAGTACTTC
j_call: TRBJ1-3; v_call: TRBV27; clone_size: NA; d_call: NA; cdr3_aa: CASSLWGPGGNTIYF; cdr3_nt: TGTGCCAGCAGTTTATGGGGACCCGGCGGAAACACCATATATTTT
j_call: TRBJ2-7; v_call: TRBV7-9; clone_size: NA; d_call: NA; cdr3_aa: CASSLGQQASYEQYF; cdr3_nt: TGTGCCAGCAGTTTAGGTCAACAGGCTTCCTACGAGCAGTACTTC
j_call: TRBJ2-7; v_call: TRBV19; clone_size: once; d_call: TRBD2; cdr3_aa: CASSPSGRSSYEQYF; cdr3_nt: TGTGCCAGTTCCCCTAGCGGAAGGAGCTCCTACGAGCAGTACTTC
j_call: TRBJ1-1; v_call: TRBV6-1; clone_size: few; d_call: NA; cdr3_aa: CASSQFDERTEAFF; cdr3_nt: TGTGCCAGCAGTCAATTTGACGAGAGGACTGAAGCTTTCTTT
j_call: TRBJ1-1; v_call: TRBV18; clone_size: NA; d_call: NA; cdr3_aa: CASSPDPQNTEAFF; cdr3_nt: TGTGCCAGCTCACCGGACCCACAAAACACTGAAGCTTTCTTT
j_call: TRBJ1-2; v_call: TRBV7-9; clone_size: NA; d_call: TRBD1; cdr3_aa: CASSEDRALTFNYGYTF; cdr3_nt: TGTGCCAGCAGCGAGGACAGGGCACTTACATTTAACTATGGCTACACCTTC
j_call: TRBJ1-2; v_call: TRBV9; clone_size: NA; d_call: NA; cdr3_aa: CASSAGSGYFGYTF; cdr3_nt: TGTGCCAGCAGCGCTGGCTCAGGGTACTTTGGCTACACCTTC
j_call: TRBJ1-1; v_call: TRBV6-5; clone_size: NA; d_call: NA; cdr3_aa: CASSPGRTEAFF; cdr3_nt: TGTGCCAGCAGTCCAGGGAGAACTGAAGCTTTCTTT
j_call: TRBJ1-2; v_call: TRBV2; clone_size: NA; d_call: TRBD1; cdr3_aa: CAALGTVGGYTF; cdr3_nt: TGTGCCGCCCTTGGGACAGTGGGCGGCTACACCTTC
j_call: TRBJ1-1; v_call: TRBV4-3; clone_size: once; d_call: NA; cdr3_aa: CASSQGTPGPEAFF; cdr3_nt: TGCGCCAGCAGCCAGGGGACCCCCGGCCCTGAAGCTTTCTTT
j_call: TRBJ2-7; v_call: TRBV27; clone_size: NA; d_call: TRBD2; cdr3_aa: CASSAKAGAGYEQYF; cdr3_nt: TGTGCCAGCAGTGCCAAAGCGGGAGCGGGGTACGAGCAGTACTTC
j_call: TRBJ2-1; v_call: TRBV19; clone_size: NA; d_call: NA; cdr3_aa: CASRGLSSYNEQFF; cdr3_nt: TGTGCCAGTAGGGGGTTATCCTCCTACAATGAGCAGTTCTTC
j_call: TRBJ1-1; v_call: TRBV27; clone_size: NA; d_call: TRBD1; cdr3_aa: CASSLSGGADTEAFF; cdr3_nt: TGTGCCAGCAGTTTATCAGGGGGCGCGGACACTGAAGCTTTCTTT
j_call: TRBJ2-7; v_call: TRBV10-1; clone_size: NA; d_call: TRBD1; cdr3_aa: CAGGETGRGYEQYF; cdr3_nt: TGCGCCGGGGGTGAGACAGGGAGAGGTTACGAGCAGTACTTC
j_call: TRBJ2-1; v_call: TRBV28; clone_size: NA; d_call: TRBD2; cdr3_aa: CASWLAGGYEQFF; cdr3_nt: TGTGCCAGCTGGTTAGCGGGAGGCTATGAGCAGTTCTTC
j_call: TRBJ2-7; v_call: TRBV7-9; clone_size: once; d_call: TRBD1; cdr3_aa: CASSSGQGGHEQYF; cdr3_nt: TGTGCCAGCAGCTCGGGACAGGGTGGCCACGAGCAGTACTTC
j_call: TRBJ2-1; v_call: TRBV19; clone_size: few; d_call: TRBD2; cdr3_aa: CASGLANNEQFF; cdr3_nt: TGTGCCAGTGGACTAGCGAACAATGAGCAGTTCTTC
j_call: TRBJ1-2; v_call: TRBV27; clone_size: NA; d_call: NA; cdr3_aa: CASSLLNGGGYTF; cdr3_nt: TGTGCCAGCAGTTTATTAAACGGGGGTGGCTACACCTTC
j_call: TRBJ1-1; v_call: TRBV6-5; clone_size: NA; d_call: TRBD1; cdr3_aa: CASSYSTGMNTEAFF; cdr3_nt: TGTGCCAGCAGTTACTCGACAGGGATGAACACTGAAGCTTTCTTT
j_call: TRBJ1-2; v_call: TRBV2; clone_size: NA; d_call: TRBD1; cdr3_aa: CASSPTGGASGYTF; cdr3_nt: TGTGCCAGCAGCCCGACAGGGGGCGCGTCTGGCTACACCTTC
j_call: TRBJ2-2; v_call: TRBV7-9; clone_size: NA; d_call: NA; cdr3_aa: CASSLVPGELFF; cdr3_nt: TGTGCCAGCAGCTTAGTGCCCGGGGAGCTGTTTTTT
j_call: TRBJ2-7; v_call: TRBV27; clone_size: NA; d_call: TRBD1; cdr3_aa: CASSLSPGTGVYEQYF; cdr3_nt: TGTGCCAGCAGTTTATCCCCCGGGACAGGGGTCTACGAGCAGTACTTC
j_call: TRBJ1-2; v_call: TRBV7-9; clone_size: medium-sized; d_call: TRBD1; cdr3_aa: CASSPRDRPEIANYGYTF; cdr3_nt: TGTGCCAGCAGCCCCCGGGACAGGCCCGAGATAGCTAACTATGGCTACACCTTC
j_call: TRBJ2-2; v_call: TRBV4-1; clone_size: once; d_call: TRBD2; cdr3_aa: CASSPLAGAVGTGELFF; cdr3_nt: TGCGCCAGCAGCCCTTTAGCGGGAGCGGTCGGCACCGGGGAGCTGTTTTTT
j_call: TRBJ2-3; v_call: TRBV7-8; clone_size: NA; d_call: NA; cdr3_aa: CASSLIRGGGPSTDTQYF; cdr3_nt: TGTGCCAGCAGCTTAATCCGGGGTGGGGGGCCTAGCACAGATACGCAGTATTTT
j_call: TRBJ2-7; v_call: TRBV19; clone_size: NA; d_call: TRBD1; cdr3_aa: CASSQGAAYEQYF; cdr3_nt: TGTGCCAGTAGCCAGGGGGCGGCCTACGAGCAGTACTTC
j_call: TRBJ1-1; v_call: TRBV27; clone_size: NA; d_call: TRBD1; cdr3_aa: CASSLSGQGDPGINTEAFF; cdr3_nt: TGTGCCAGCAGTTTATCGGGACAGGGGGACCCTGGGATTAACACTGAAGCTTTCTTT